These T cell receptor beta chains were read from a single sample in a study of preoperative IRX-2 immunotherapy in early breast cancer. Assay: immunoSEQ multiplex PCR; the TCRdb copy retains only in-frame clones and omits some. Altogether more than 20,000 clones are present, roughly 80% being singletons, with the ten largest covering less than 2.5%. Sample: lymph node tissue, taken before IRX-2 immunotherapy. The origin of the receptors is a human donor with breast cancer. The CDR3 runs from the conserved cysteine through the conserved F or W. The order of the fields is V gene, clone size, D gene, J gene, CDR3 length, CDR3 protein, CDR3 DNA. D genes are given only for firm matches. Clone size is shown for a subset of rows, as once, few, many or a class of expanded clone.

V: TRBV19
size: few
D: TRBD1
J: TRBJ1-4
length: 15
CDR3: CASSPGTGDNEKLFF
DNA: TGTGCCAGTAGTCCCGGGACAGGAGATAATGAAAAACTGTTTTTT

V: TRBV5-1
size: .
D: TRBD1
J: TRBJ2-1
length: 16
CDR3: CASSLVGQGRGNEQFF
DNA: TGCGCCAGCAGCTTGGTGGGACAGGGCAGGGGCAATGAGCAGTTCTTC

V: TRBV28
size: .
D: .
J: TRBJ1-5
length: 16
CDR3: CASSFPDRSPNQPQHF
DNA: TGTGCCAGCAGTTTCCCGGACAGATCACCCAATCAGCCCCAGCATTTT

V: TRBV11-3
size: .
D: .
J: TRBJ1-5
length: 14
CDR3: CASSQLGSNQPQHF
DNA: TGTGCCAGCAGCCAACTTGGTAGCAATCAGCCCCAGCATTTT

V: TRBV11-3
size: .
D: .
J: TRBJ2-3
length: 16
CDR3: CASSLWFSVGADTQYF
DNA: TGTGCCAGCAGCTTATGGTTCTCGGTGGGCGCAGATACGCAGTATTTT

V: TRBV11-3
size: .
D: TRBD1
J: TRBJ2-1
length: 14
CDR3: CASSGGQGGNEQFF
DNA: TGTGCCAGCAGCGGAGGACAGGGCGGAAATGAGCAGTTCTTC

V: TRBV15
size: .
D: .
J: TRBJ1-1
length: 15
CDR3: CATSRDLTRGTEAFF
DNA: TGTGCCACCAGCAGGGACCTAACCAGGGGCACTGAAGCTTTCTTT

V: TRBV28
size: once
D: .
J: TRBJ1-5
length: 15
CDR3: CASRALGVGNQPQHF
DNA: TGTGCCAGCAGGGCGTTGGGGGTGGGCAATCAGCCCCAGCATTTT

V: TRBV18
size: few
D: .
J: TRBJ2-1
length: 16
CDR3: CASSLKTVQSYNEQFF
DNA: TGTGCCAGCTCACTTAAGACAGTCCAATCCTACAATGAGCAGTTCTTC

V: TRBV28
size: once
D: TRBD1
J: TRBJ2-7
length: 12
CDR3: CASSDRVNEQYF
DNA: TGTGCCAGCAGTGACAGGGTAAACGAGCAGTACTTC

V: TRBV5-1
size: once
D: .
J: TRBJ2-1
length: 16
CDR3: CASSLAGGASYNEQFF
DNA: TGCGCCAGCAGCTTGGCCGGTGGGGCCTCCTACAATGAGCAGTTCTTC

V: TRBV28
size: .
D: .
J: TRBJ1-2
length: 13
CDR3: CASSAGPLEGYTF
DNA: TGTGCCAGCAGCGCGGGACCGCTAGAAGGCTACACCTTC

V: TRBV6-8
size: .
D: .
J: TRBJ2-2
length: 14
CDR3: CASTLEGGTGELFF
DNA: TGTGCCAGCACCCTAGAAGGGGGAACCGGGGAGCTGTTTTTT

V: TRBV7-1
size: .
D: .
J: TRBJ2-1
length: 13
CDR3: CASSFRGIDEQFF
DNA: TGTGCCAGCAGCTTCCGGGGTATCGATGAGCAGTTCTTC

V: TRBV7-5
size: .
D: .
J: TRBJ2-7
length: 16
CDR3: CASNAPGQGVQYEQYF
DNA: TGTGCCAGCAACGCTCCGGGACAGGGTGTTCAGTACGAGCAGTACTTC

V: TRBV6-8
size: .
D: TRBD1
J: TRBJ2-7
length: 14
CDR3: CASSVRGGNYEQYF
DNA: TGTGCCAGCAGTGTCCGAGGGGGCAACTACGAGCAGTACTTC

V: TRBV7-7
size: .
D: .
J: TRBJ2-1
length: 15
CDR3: CASSLESGSYNEQFF
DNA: TGTGCCAGCAGCTTGGAATCGGGGTCCTACAATGAGCAGTTCTTC

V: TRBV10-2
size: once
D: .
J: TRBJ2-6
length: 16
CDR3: CAGSGTARSGANVLTF
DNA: TGCGCCGGATCCGGGACGGCCCGCTCTGGGGCCAACGTCCTGACTTTC

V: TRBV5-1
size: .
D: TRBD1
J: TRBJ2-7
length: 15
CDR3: CASSLDGTGDYEQYF
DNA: TGCGCCAGCAGCCTGGACGGGACAGGGGACTACGAGCAGTACTTC

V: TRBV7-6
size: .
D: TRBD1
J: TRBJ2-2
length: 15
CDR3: CASSYTDRGTGELFF
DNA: TGTGCCAGCAGTTACACGGACAGGGGGACCGGGGAGCTGTTTTTT

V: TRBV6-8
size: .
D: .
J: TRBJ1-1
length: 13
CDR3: CASSTGYGTEAFF
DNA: TGTGCCAGCAGTACAGGGTACGGGACTGAAGCTTTCTTT

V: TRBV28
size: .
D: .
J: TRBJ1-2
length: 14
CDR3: CASSHRKGRGGYTF
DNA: TGTGCCAGCAGTCACCGCAAAGGGCGGGGTGGCTACACCTTC

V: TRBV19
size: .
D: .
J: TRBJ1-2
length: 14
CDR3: CASSTTTGIYGYTF
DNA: TGTGCCAGTAGTACGACAACAGGGATCTATGGCTACACCTTC

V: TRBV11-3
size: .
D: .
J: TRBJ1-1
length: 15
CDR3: CASSPKMGAGAEAFF
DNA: TGTGCCAGCAGCCCGAAAATGGGGGCAGGGGCTGAAGCTTTCTTT

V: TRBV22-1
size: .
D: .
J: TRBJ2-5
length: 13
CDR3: CASSLKRKETQYF
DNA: TGTGCCAGCAGTTTAAAACGGAAAGAGACCCAGTACTTC

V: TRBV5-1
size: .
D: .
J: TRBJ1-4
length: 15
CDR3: CASSLVGGGNEKLFF
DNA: TGCGCCAGCAGCTTGGTCGGCGGGGGTAATGAAAAACTGTTTTTT

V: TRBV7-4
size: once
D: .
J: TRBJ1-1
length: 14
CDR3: CASSAGTTGAEAFF
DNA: TGTGCCAGCAGCGCCGGGACAACGGGCGCTGAAGCTTTCTTT

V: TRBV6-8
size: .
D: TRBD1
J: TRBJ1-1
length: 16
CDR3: CASTTRTGRNPLEAFF
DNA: TGTGCCAGCACCACGAGGACAGGGCGAAACCCATTGGAAGCTTTCTTT

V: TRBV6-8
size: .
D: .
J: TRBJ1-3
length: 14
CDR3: CASRGTGSGNTIYF
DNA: TGTGCCAGCAGGGGAACAGGGTCCGGAAACACCATATATTTT

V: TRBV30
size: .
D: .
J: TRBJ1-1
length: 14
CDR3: CAWGNSVPGTEAFF
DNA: TGTGCCTGGGGGAACTCGGTGCCAGGCACTGAAGCTTTCTTT

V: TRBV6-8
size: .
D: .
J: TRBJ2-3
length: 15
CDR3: CASSDSAGGLDTQYF
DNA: TGTGCCAGCAGTGACTCGGCCGGGGGATTAGATACGCAGTATTTT

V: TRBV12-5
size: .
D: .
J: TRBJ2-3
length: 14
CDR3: CARGGHQLGDTQYF
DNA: TGTGCCAGAGGGGGACACCAACTAGGAGATACGCAGTATTTT

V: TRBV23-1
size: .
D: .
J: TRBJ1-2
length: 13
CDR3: CASSLGQTGGYTF
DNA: TGCGCCAGCAGCTTGGGGCAGACCGGGGGCTACACCTTC

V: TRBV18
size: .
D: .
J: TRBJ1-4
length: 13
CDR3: CASSPTDGEKLFF
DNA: TGTGCCAGCTCACCCACGGACGGTGAAAAACTGTTTTTT

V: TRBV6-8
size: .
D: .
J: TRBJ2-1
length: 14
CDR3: CAYSASLAYNEQFF
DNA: TGTGCCTACTCGGCGAGCCTCGCCTACAATGAGCAGTTCTTC

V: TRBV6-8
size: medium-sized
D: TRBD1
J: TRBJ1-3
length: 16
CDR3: CAISGGQGLAGNTIYF
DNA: TGTGCCATCAGTGGGGGACAGGGGCTCGCTGGAAACACCATATATTTT

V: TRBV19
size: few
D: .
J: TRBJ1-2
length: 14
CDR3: CASSPFEGRDGYTF
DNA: TGTGCCAGTAGCCCCTTCGAAGGGAGGGATGGCTACACCTTC

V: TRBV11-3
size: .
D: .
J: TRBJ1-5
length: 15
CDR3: CASSRNREGGQPQHF
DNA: TGTGCCAGCAGTCGGAACCGGGAGGGAGGACAGCCCCAGCATTTT

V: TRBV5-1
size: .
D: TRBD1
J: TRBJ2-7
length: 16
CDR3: CASSLYGDRGVDEQYF
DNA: TGCGCCAGCAGCTTGTACGGGGACAGGGGAGTAGACGAGCAGTACTTC

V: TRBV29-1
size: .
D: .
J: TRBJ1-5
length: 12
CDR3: CSVAGDSQPQHF
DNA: TGCAGCGTTGCGGGGGATAGTCAGCCCCAGCATTTT

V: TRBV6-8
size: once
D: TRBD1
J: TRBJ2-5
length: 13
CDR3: CAIRGGQGETQYF
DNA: TGTGCCATCAGGGGGGGACAGGGAGAGACCCAGTACTTC

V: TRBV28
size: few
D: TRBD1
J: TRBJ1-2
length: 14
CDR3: CASRSGTGYAFDTF
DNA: TGTGCCAGCCGCTCCGGGACAGGGTACGCTTTTGACACCTTC

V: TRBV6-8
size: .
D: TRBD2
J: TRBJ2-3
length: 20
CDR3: CASSYRLGTSGGSRTDTQYF
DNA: TGTGCCAGCAGTTACAGATTGGGTACTAGCGGGGGCTCACGCACAGATACGCAGTATTTT

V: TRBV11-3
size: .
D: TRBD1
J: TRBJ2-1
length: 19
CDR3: CASSSAGTGGISTYNEQFF
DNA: TGTGCCAGCAGCTCCGCCGGGACAGGGGGCATAAGCACCTACAATGAGCAGTTCTTC

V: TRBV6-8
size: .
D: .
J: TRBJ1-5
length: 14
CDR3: CASGRTGSNQPQHF
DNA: TGTGCCAGCGGTCGCACTGGTAGCAATCAGCCCCAGCATTTT